The 3 T cell receptor beta chains presented below share a single source sample, sequenced in a study of early T cells in non-severe SARS-CoV-2 infection. MiXCR, applied by TCRdb to the 5' RACE reads, yields one record per CDR3 protein. The sample lists around 33,000 distinct CDR3 sequences; approximately 5% were seen once. Sequencing input: whole blood. The receptors derive from an adult who was a healthcare worker with PCR-confirmed SARS-CoV-2 infection or an uninfected control (not recorded which).

The V gene is TRBV4-1, the J gene TRBJ2-7, with a tentative D call TRBD1 (6 bases). Germline lookup yields CDR1 MGHRA and CDR2 YSYEKL. CDR3 length: 16 amino acids. Between the trimmed V and J ends, which lost 0 bases and 6 bases, there was a span of 18 bases. CDR3 loop: CASSQEAAGVMGEQYF. Here the CDR3 DNA reads TGCGCCAGCAGCCAAGAAGCGGCAGGGGTAATGGGCGAGCAGTACTTC.

The gene calls are TRBV7-6 and TRBJ2-2; 8 bases match TRBD2. The CDR3 spans 15 residues. The V gene's germline CDR1 is SGHVS and CDR2 FNYEAQ. V trimming: 4 bases; J trimming: 5 bases; junction bases outside the gene matches: 6. The CDR3 reads CASSSGGAGTGELFF. CDR3 DNA sequence: TGTGCCAGCAGCTCGGGGGGGGCCGGGACCGGGGAGCTGTTTTTT.

This clonotype has a count of ten or more. The chain is built from TRBV5-6 and TRBJ1-4; 9 positions match TRBD1. This CDR3 is built from 14 residues. In germline, CDR1 is SGHDT, CDR2 YYEEEE. Trimming removed 5 bases from V and 7 bases from J; junction bases left unmatched: 6. CDR3 nucleotides: TGTGCCAGCAGAAGGACAGGGGCTGGTGAAAAACTGTTTTTT. Translated: CASRRTGAGEKLFF.